Presented here are 9 T cell receptor beta chains from one specimen sequenced in a study of blood T cells in healthy people across ages. A second roughly 6 to 11 cycle PCR used barcoded and J-beta primers. TCRdb ran MiXCR on the 5' RACE reads and lists one entry per CDR3 protein. This table has about 1.5 million distinct CDR3 sequences, approximately 43% appearing once. Sequenced material: blood. The source of these receptors is a woman aged 18-29 years in good health.

The chain has TRBV7-2 and TRBJ2-3; no reliable D call. CDR3 size: 14 residues. V shed 4 bases and J shed 2 bases, with 10 bases lying between them. The germline V gene encodes CDR1 SGHTA and CDR2 FQGNSA. Here the CDR3 reads CASSSAVYTDTQYF. Here the CDR3 DNA reads TGTGCCAGCAGCTCCGCAGTCTACACAGATACGCAGTATTTT.

This clonotype was detected only a few times. This chain links TRBV5-1 with TRBJ2-1; D remains ambiguous. There are 17 residues in the CDR3. Per the germline V gene, CDR1 is SGHRS and CDR2 is YFSETQ. The V and J ends lost 0 bases and 1 base respectively, with 14 bases between them. DNA of the CDR3: TGCGCCAGCAGCTTGGGCCTTAGACTGCAATCCTACAATGAGCAGTTCTTC. It is translated as CASSLGLRLQSYNEQFF.

The genes are TRBV4-1 and TRBJ2-7, with TRBD1 as a possible D gene (5 bases). This CDR3 is built from 14 residues. Germline CDR1 is MGHRA and CDR2 is YSYEKL. V lost 7 bases, J lost 2 bases, and 15 bases lay in between. DNA for the CDR3: TGCGCCAGCAATCCCCAGGGTAGGCCCTACGAGCAGTACTTC. Residues: CASNPQGRPYEQYF.

V is TRBV28 and J is TRBJ2-3; D unclear. The length of the CDR3 is 17 residues. Germline CDR1 MDHEN, CDR2 SYDVKM. V was trimmed by 5 bases and J by 0 bases, leaving 18 bases between them. Here the CDR3 reads CASSPLVETSSTDTQYF. DNA of the CDR3: TGTGCCAGCAGTCCACTGGTGGAAACGTCTAGCACAGATACGCAGTATTTT.

This chain joins TRBV18 and TRBJ2-1; D possibly corresponds to TRBD2 (6 bases). V was shortened by 3 bases and J by 4 bases, with 10 bases between the two germline ends. CDR1 and CDR2 from the germline V gene are KGHSH and LQKENI. The CDR3 runs 14 residues. CDR3 region: CASSPSREYNEQFF. As DNA, the CDR3 is TGTGCCAGCTCACCTTCGCGGGAATACAATGAGCAGTTCTTC.

The chain is built from TRBV5-1 and TRBJ1-2; 8 bases fit TRBD1. From germline, CDR1 is SGHRS and CDR2 YFSETQ. This CDR3 has 14 residues. Trimming removed 0 bases from V and 8 bases from J; junction bases left unmatched: 6. In DNA, the CDR3 is TGCGCCAGCAGCTTGGCCGGACAGGGAACCGGCTACACCTTC. Encoded protein: CASSLAGQGTGYTF.

V gene TRBV11-2 combines with J gene TRBJ2-1; 7 nucleotides align to TRBD2. Germline lookup yields CDR1 SGHAT and CDR2 FQNNGV. The V gene end was trimmed by 1 base and the J gene end by 12 bases; junction bases not matched to a gene: 9. The CDR3 runs to 14 residues. Here the CDR3 DNA reads TGTGCCAGCAGCTTAGGGGCAAGCGGGGAGCTGCAGTTCTTC. Residues: CASSLGASGELQFF. The variable domain in full, completed from reference TRBV11-2 and TRBJ2-1, reads EAGVAQSPRYKIIEKRQSVAFWCNPISGHATLYWYQQILGQGPKLLIQFQNNGVVDDSQLPKDRFSAERLKGVDSTLKIQPAKLEDSAVYLCASSLGASGELQFFGPGTRLTVL.

Here the CDR3 DNA reads TGTGCCAGCAGCTCCGACACGAGCTCCTACGAGCAGTACTTC. Residues: CASSSDTSSYEQYF. This chain connects TRBV6-2 or TRBV6-3 to TRBJ2-7; D uncertain. Germline-derived CDR1 and CDR2 are MNHEY and SVGEGT. V was clipped by 6 bases and J by 0 bases, with 12 bases between them. This CDR3 spans 14 amino acids.

This chain uses TRBV9 with TRBJ2-3; tentative D call: TRBD1 (5 bases). CDR3 length equals 15 residues. Germline loops: CDR1 SGDLS, CDR2 YYNGEE. V was clipped by 1 base and J by 2 bases, with 11 bases between them. This CDR3 reads CASSVNTGLTDTQYF. The CDR3 nucleotides are TGTGCCAGCAGCGTAAATACAGGCCTCACAGATACGCAGTATTTT.